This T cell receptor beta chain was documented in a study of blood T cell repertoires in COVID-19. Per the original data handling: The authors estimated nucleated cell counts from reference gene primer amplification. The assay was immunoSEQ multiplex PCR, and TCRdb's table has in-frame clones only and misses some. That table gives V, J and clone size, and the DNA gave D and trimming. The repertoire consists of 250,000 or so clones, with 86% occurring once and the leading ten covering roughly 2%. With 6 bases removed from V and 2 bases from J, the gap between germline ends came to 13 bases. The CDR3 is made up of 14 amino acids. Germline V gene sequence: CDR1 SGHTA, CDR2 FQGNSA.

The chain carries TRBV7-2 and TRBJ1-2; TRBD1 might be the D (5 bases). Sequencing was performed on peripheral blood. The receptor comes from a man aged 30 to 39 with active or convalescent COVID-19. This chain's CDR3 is CASRTQTENYGYTF. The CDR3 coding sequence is TGTGCCAGCAGGACCCAGACAGAAAACTATGGCTACACCTTC.